The rows below give T cell receptor beta chains drawn from one sample of a study of blood T cell repertoires in COVID-19. Data came from immunoSEQ multiplex PCR; TCRdb stores just in-frame clones and leaves some out. This repertoire shows some 240,000 clones, 85% found once; its top ten account for more than 6.5%. Material: PBMCs or T cells enriched from blood (not recorded which). The receptors derive from a woman aged 50 to 60 who had been exposed to COVID-19. Each CDR3 is given with its conserved first and last residue. The D gene is left open where the match is weak. Only part of the rows carry a size: once, few, many, or a class if the clone is expanded.

size: NA; V: TRBV2; D: NA; J: TRBJ1-5; CDR3: CASSEAVRGQPQHF; DNA: TGTGCCAGCAGTGAAGCAGTCAGGGGTCAGCCCCAGCATTTT
size: once; V: TRBV4-3; D: NA; J: TRBJ1-2; CDR3: CASSQELGFYGYTF; DNA: TGCGCCAGCAGCCAAGAATTGGGCTTCTATGGCTACACCTTC
size: NA; V: TRBV5-1; D: TRBD2; J: TRBJ2-3; CDR3: CASSNGLAGGVDTQYF; DNA: TGCGCCAGCAGTAATGGACTAGCGGGAGGGGTAGATACGCAGTATTTT
size: NA; V: TRBV7-2; D: TRBD2; J: TRBJ2-1; CDR3: CASSPRRDGGASEPFF; DNA: TGTGCCAGCAGCCCACGTCGGGACGGGGGGGCCTCGGAACCGTTCTTC
size: few; V: TRBV9; D: NA; J: TRBJ2-5; CDR3: CASSVALTQETQYF; DNA: TGTGCCAGCAGCGTAGCGCTCACTCAAGAGACCCAGTACTTC
size: NA; V: TRBV28; D: NA; J: TRBJ1-2; CDR3: CASSNGGYYGYTF; DNA: TGTGCCAGCTCCAACGGAGGGTACTATGGCTACACCTTC
size: NA; V: TRBV19; D: NA; J: TRBJ1-1; CDR3: CASSLIARRGGMNTEAFF; DNA: TGTGCCAGTAGTCTTATCGCGAGGAGGGGAGGTATGAACACTGAAGCTTTCTTT
size: NA; V: TRBV6-5; D: NA; J: TRBJ1-2; CDR3: CATSISPHYGYTF; DNA: TGTGCCACCAGTATAAGCCCGCACTATGGCTACACCTTC
size: NA; V: TRBV6-5; D: TRBD1; J: TRBJ2-7; CDR3: CASNRGNYEQYF; DNA: TGTGCCAGTAACAGGGGAAACTACGAGCAGTACTTC
size: NA; V: TRBV5-1; D: TRBD1; J: TRBJ2-7; CDR3: CASSQTRTGTPSYEQYF; DNA: TGCGCCAGCAGCCAAACCCGGACAGGAACCCCCTCCTACGAGCAGTACTTC
size: NA; V: TRBV19; D: TRBD1; J: TRBJ1-2; CDR3: CASRPGQLSGYTF; DNA: TGTGCCAGTAGGCCGGGACAGCTATCCGGCTACACCTTC
size: NA; V: TRBV28; D: NA; J: TRBJ1-6; CDR3: CASSPGSGLSSYNSPLHF; DNA: TGTGCCAGCAGTCCCGGCTCGGGACTCAGCTCCTATAATTCACCCCTCCACTTT
size: NA; V: TRBV19; D: NA; J: TRBJ1-2; CDR3: CASSPSGAYGYTF; DNA: TGTGCCAGTAGTCCGTCAGGTGCCTATGGCTACACCTTC
size: NA; V: TRBV2; D: TRBD1; J: TRBJ2-2; CDR3: CASRDRFNTGELFF; DNA: TGTGCCAGTCGGGACAGATTCAACACCGGGGAGCTGTTTTTT
size: NA; V: TRBV12-2; D: NA; J: TRBJ2-7; CDR3: CASRLIWEGAYEQYF; DNA: TGTGCAAGTCGCTTAATATGGGAAGGGGCCTACGAGCAGTACTTC
size: NA; V: TRBV24-1; D: NA; J: TRBJ1-2; CDR3: CATKFGREFSNYGYTF; DNA: TGTGCCACCAAGTTTGGCAGGGAATTTTCTAACTATGGCTACACCTTC
size: NA; V: TRBV12-3/TRBV12-4; D: TRBD1; J: TRBJ1-4; CDR3: CASRDRALVKLFF; DNA: TGTGCCAGCAGAGACAGGGCGTTAGTTAAACTGTTTTTT
size: NA; V: TRBV19; D: TRBD1; J: TRBJ1-5; CDR3: CASSISGQGNQPQHF; DNA: TGTGCCAGTAGTATTAGTGGACAGGGCAATCAGCCTCAGCATTTT
size: NA; V: TRBV3-1/TRBV3-2; D: TRBD1; J: TRBJ1-1; CDR3: CASSYYRGGTEAFF; DNA: TGTGCCAGCAGCTATTACAGGGGAGGTACTGAAGCTTTCTTT
size: NA; V: TRBV18; D: TRBD1; J: TRBJ2-6; CDR3: CASSPSSQGEFSGANVLTF; DNA: TGTGCCAGCTCTCCTTCTTCGCAGGGGGAATTCTCTGGGGCCAACGTCCTGACTTTC
size: NA; V: TRBV14; D: TRBD1; J: TRBJ1-2; CDR3: CASSRRTGAYGYTF; DNA: TGTGCCAGCAGCCGAAGGACAGGAGCCTATGGCTACACCTTC
size: NA; V: TRBV23-1; D: NA; J: TRBJ1-1; CDR3: CATQQRPIAEAFF; DNA: TGCGCCACTCAACAGCGGCCTATTGCTGAAGCTTTCTTT
size: NA; V: TRBV29-1; D: NA; J: TRBJ1-2; CDR3: CSVRLSNYGYTF; DNA: TGCAGCGTTAGACTGTCTAACTATGGCTACACCTTC
size: NA; V: TRBV6-5; D: NA; J: TRBJ1-6; CDR3: CASRPTGSNSPLHF; DNA: TGTGCCAGCAGGCCCACAGGGTCCAATTCACCCCTCCACTTT
size: NA; V: TRBV7-8; D: TRBD2; J: TRBJ2-2; CDR3: CASSLPAEGRTSGYTGELFF; DNA: TGTGCCAGCAGCTTACCCGCGGAGGGTAGGACTAGCGGTTACACCGGGGAGCTGTTTTTT
size: NA; V: TRBV21-1; D: NA; J: TRBJ1-1; CDR3: CASSKEGAGNTEAFF; DNA: TGTGCCAGCAGCAAAGAAGGAGCGGGGAACACTGAAGCTTTCTTT
size: few; V: TRBV4-1; D: NA; J: TRBJ1-3; CDR3: CASSQDTYFSGNTIYF; DNA: TGCGCCAGCAGCCAAGATACCTACTTCTCTGGAAACACCATATATTTT
size: NA; V: TRBV5-4; D: NA; J: TRBJ2-1; CDR3: CASSLGGEQFF; DNA: TGTGCCAGCAGCTTGGGAGGTGAGCAGTTCTTC